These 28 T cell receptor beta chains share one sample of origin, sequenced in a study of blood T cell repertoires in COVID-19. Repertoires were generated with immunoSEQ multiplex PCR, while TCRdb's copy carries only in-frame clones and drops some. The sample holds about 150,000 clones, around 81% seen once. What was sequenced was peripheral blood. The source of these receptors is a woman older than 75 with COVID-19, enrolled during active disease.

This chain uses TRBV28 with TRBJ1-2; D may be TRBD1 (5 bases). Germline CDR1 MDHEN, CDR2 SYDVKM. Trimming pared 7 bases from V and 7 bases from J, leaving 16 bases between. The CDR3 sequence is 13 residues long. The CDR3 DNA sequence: TGTGCCAGCACCTCTTTTCAGGGTAGTGGCTACACCTTC. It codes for CASTSFQGSGYTF.

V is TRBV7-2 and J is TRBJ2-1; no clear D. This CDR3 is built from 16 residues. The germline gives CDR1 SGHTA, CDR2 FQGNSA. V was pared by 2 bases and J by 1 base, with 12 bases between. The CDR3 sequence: CASSLFGGKSYNEQFF. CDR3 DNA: TGTGCCAGCAGCTTATTCGGCGGCAAATCCTACAATGAGCAGTTCTTC.

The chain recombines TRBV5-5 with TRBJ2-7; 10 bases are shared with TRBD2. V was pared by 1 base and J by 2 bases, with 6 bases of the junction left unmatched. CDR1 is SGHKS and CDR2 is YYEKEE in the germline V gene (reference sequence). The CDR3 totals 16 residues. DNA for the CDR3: TGTGCCAGCAGCTTGTCTAGCGGGAGTGTCACCTACGAGCAGTACTTC. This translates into CASSLSSGSVTYEQYF.

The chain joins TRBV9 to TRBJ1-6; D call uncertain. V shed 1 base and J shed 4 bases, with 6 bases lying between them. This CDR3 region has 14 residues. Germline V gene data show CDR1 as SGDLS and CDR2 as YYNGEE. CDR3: CASSVNRYNSPLHF. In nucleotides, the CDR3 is TGTGCCAGCAGCGTAAACAGATATAATTCACCCCTCCACTTT.

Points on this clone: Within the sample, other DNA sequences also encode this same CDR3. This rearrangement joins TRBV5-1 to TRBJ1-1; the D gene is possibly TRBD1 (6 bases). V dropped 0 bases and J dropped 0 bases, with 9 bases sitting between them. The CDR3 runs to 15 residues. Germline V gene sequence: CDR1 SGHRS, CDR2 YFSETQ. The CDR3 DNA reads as TGCGCCAGCAGCTTGGGACCAGGGGTGAACACTGAAGCTTTCTTT. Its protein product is CASSLGPGVNTEAFF.

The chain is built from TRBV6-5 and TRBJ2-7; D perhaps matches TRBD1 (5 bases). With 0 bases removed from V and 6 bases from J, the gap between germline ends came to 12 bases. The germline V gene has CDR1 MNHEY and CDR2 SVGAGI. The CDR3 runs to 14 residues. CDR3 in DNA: TGTGCCAGCAGTTACTCAGGGGATCAGGGCGAGCAGTACTTC. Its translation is CASSYSGDQGEQYF.

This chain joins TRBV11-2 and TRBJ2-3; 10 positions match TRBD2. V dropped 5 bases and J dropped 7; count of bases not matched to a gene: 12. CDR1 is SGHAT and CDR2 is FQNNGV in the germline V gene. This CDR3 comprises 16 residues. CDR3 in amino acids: CASSPPGLAGVNTQYF. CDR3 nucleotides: TGTGCCAGCAGCCCCCCGGGGCTAGCGGGGGTGAATACGCAGTATTTT.

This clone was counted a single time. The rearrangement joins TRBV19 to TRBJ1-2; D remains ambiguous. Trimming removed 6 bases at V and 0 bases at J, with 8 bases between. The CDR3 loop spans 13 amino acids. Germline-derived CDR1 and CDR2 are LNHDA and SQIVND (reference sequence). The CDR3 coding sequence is TGTGCCAGTAGCCCTAGTTCTAACTATGGCTACACCTTC. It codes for CASSPSSNYGYTF.

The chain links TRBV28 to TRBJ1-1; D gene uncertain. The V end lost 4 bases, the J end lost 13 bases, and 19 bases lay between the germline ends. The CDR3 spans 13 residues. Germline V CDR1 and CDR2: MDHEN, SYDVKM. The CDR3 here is CASSSRPQPPGFF. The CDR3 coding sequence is TGTGCCAGCAGTTCGAGGCCACAACCGCCGGGTTTCTTT. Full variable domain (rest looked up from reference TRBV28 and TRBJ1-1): DVKVTQSSRYLVKRTGEKVFLECVQDMDHENMFWYRQDPGLGLRLIYFSYDVKMKEKGDIPEGYSVSREKKERFSLILESASTNQTSMYLCASSSRPQPPGFFGQGTRLTVV.

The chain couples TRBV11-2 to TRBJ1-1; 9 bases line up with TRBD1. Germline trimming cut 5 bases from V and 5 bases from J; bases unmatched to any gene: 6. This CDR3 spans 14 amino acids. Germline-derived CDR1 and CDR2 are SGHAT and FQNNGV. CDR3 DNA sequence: TGTGCCAGCAGCACAGGGGGCTCCGGGACTGAAGCTTTCTTT. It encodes CASSTGGSGTEAFF.

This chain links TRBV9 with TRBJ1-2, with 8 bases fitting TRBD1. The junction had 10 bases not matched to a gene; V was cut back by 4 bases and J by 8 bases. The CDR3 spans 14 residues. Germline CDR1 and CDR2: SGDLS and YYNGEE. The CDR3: CASSPPGQGAGYTF. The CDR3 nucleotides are TGTGCCAGCAGCCCCCCCGGACAGGGCGCAGGCTACACCTTC.

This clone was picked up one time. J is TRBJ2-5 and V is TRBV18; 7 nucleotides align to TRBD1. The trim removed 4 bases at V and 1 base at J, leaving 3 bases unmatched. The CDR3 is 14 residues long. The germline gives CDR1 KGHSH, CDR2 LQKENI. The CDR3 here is CASSQRDSQETQYF. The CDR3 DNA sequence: TGTGCCAGCTCACAAAGGGACAGCCAAGAGACCCAGTACTTC.

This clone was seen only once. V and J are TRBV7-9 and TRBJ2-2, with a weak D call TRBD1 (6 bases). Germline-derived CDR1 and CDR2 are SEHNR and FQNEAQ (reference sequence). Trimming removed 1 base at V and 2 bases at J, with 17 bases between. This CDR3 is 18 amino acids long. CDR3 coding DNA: TGTGCCAGCAGCTTAGGTTTATGGGCCGGGACAAACACCGGGGAGCTGTTTTTT. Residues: CASSLGLWAGTNTGELFF.

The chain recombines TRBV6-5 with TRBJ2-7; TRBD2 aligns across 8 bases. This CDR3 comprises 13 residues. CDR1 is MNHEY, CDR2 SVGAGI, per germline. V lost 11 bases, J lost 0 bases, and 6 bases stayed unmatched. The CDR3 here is CAGREGISYEQYF. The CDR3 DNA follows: TGTGCCGGCCGGGAGGGAATCTCCTACGAGCAGTACTTC.

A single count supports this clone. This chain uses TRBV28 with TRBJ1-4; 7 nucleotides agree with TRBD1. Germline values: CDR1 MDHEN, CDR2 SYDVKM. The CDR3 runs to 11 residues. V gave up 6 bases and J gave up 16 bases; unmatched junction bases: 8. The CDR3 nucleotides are TGTGCCAGCAGCGCGGGGACAGCACCGTTTTTT. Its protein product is CASSAGTAPFF.

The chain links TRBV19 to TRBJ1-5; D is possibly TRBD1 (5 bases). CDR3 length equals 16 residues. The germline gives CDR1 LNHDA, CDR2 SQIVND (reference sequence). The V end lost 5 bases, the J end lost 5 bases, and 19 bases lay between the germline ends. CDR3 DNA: TGTGCCAGTAGTGTCACCTCAGGGATAGACTATCAGCCCCAGCATTTT. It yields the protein CASSVTSGIDYQPQHF.

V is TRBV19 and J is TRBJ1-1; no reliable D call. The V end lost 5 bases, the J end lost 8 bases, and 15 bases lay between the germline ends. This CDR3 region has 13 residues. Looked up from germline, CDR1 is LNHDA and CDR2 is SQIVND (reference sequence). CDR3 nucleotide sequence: TGTGCCAGTAGTCCCGGCCCGCGCGGGGAAGCTTTCTTT. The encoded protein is CASSPGPRGEAFF.

For the CDR3, the DNA is TGTGCCAGCAGAACCCTTAACATCAACCCGGGATCCCTCCACTTT. It codes for CASRTLNINPGSLHF. The J gene is TRBJ1-6, the V gene TRBV6-5; D remains ambiguous. Trimming removed 6 bases at V and 14 bases at J, with 23 bases between. CDR3 size: 15 residues. CDR1 and CDR2 from the germline V gene are MNHEY and SVGAGI.

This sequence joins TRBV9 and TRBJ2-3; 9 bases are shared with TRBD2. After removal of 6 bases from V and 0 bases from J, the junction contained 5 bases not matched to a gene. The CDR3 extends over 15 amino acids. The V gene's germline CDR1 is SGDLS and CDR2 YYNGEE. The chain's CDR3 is CASTRRGGSTDTQYF. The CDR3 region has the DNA TGTGCCAGCACCCGGCGGGGGGGGAGCACAGATACGCAGTATTTT.

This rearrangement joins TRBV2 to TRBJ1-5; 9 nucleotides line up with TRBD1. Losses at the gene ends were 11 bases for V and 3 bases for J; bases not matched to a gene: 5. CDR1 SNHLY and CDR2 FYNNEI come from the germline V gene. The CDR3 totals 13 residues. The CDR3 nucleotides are TGTGCCGGAGGGACAGGGTACAATCAGCCCCAGCATTTT. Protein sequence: CAGGTGYNQPQHF.

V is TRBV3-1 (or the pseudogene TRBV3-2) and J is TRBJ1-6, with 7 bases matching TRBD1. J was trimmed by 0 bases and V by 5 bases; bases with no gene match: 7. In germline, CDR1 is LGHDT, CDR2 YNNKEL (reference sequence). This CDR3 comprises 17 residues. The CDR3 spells CASSSLGGSSYNSPLHF. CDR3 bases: TGTGCCAGCAGCTCCTTAGGGGGCAGCTCCTATAATTCACCCCTCCACTTT.

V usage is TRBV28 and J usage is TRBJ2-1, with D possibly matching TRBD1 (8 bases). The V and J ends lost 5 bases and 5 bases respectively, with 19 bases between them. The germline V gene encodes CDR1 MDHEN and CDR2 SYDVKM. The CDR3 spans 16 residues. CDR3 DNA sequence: TGTGCCAGCAGTCCGGGGGGCCAGGGGGCTCACAATGAGCAGTTCTTC. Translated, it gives CASSPGGQGAHNEQFF.

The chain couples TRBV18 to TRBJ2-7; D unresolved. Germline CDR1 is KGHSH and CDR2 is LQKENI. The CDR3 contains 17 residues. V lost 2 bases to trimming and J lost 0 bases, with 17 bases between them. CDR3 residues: CASSPVRSGPLSYEQYF. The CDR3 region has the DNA TGTGCCAGCTCACCAGTTAGGTCAGGTCCCCTCTCCTACGAGCAGTACTTC.

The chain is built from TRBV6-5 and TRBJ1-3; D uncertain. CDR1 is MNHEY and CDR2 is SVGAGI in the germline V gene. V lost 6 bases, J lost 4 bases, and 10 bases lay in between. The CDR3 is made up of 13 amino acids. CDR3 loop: CASRNTEGNTIYF. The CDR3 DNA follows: TGTGCCAGCAGGAACACGGAGGGAAACACCATATATTTT.

This chain's CDR3 is CSAQGSGHEQFF. The CDR3 region has the DNA TGCAGCGCCCAAGGTAGCGGGCATGAGCAGTTCTTC. This chain connects TRBV29-1 to TRBJ2-1; 7 positions match TRBD2. This CDR3 comprises 12 residues. With V trimmed by 7 bases and J by 8 bases, 8 bases remained unmatched. CDR1 is SQVTM and CDR2 is ANQGSEA in the germline V gene.

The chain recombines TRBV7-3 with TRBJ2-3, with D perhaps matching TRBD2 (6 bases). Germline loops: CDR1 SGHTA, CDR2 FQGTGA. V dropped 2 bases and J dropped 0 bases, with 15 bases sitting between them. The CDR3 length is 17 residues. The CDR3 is CASSLLGTGASTDTQYF. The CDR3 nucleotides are TGTGCCAGCAGCTTATTGGGAACGGGAGCTAGCACAGATACGCAGTATTTT.

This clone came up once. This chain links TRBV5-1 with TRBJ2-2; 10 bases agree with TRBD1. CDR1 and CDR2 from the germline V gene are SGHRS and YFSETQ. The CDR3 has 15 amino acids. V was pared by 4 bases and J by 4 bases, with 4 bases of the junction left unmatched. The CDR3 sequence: CASSLGTGVTGELFF. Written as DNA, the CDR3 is TGCGCCAGCAGCCTCGGGACAGGGGTCACCGGGGAGCTGTTTTTT.

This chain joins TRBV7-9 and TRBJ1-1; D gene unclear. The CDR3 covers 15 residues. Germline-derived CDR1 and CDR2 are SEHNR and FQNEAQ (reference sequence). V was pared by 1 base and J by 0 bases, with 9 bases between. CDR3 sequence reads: CASSLGFAMNTEAFF. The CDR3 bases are TGTGCCAGCAGCTTAGGGTTCGCGATGAACACTGAAGCTTTCTTT.